This TCR beta chain was captured in a study of control samples from healthy donors and cancer patients. The protocol was immunoSEQ multiplex PCR, while the TCRdb copy is restricted to in-frame clones and leaves out a portion. The sample has about 77,000 clones, roughly 92% seen once; the top ten hold 5.8%. The sample holds one count of this clone. Sequenced: blood. The sequence derives from a woman aged 60 to 75 in good health.

CDR3 sequence (DNA): TGTGCCAGTAGTCACCAAGGGGGGGGCAATGAGCAGTTCTTC. Its translation: CASSHQGGGNEQFF. The chain recombines TRBV19 with TRBJ2-1; TRBD2 is a possible D gene (7 bases). The CDR3 is 14 amino acids. CDR1 LNHDA and CDR2 SQIVND come from the germline V gene (reference sequence). V shed 5 bases and J shed 6 bases, with 14 bases lying between them.